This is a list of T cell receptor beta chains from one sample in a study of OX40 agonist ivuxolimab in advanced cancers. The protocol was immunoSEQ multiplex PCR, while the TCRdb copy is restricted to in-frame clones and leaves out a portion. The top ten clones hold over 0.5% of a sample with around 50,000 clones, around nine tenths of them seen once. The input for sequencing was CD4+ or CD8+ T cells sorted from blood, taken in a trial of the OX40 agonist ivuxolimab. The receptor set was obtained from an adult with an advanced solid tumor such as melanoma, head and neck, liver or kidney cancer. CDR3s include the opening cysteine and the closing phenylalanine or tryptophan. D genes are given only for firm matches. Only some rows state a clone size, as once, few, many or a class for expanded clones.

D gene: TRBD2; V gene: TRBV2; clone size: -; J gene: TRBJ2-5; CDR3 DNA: TGTGCCAGCAGTTCAGCGGGGGAGACCCAGTACTTC; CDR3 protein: CASSSAGETQYF
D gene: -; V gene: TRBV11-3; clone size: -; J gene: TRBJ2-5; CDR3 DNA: TGTGCCAGCAGCTTAGGAGTACAGGTTCAAGAGACCCAGTACTTC; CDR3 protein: CASSLGVQVQETQYF
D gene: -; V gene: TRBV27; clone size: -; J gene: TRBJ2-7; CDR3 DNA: TGTGCCAGCAATCCGAGGGGCAGGGAGTACGAGCAGTACTTC; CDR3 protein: CASNPRGREYEQYF
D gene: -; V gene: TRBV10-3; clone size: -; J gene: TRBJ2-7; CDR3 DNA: TGTGCCATCAGGGCGGCTCCAGGGCGCGGTTACGAGCAGTACTTC; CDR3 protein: CAIRAAPGRGYEQYF
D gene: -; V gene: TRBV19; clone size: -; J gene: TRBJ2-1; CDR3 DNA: TGTGCCAGTGGGCTCGGGGATACCTACAATGAGCAGTTCTTC; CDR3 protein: CASGLGDTYNEQFF
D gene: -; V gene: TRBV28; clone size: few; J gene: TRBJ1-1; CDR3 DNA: TGTGCCAGCAGTTTCGTTGGGGCGATCACTGAAGCTTTCTTT; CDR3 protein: CASSFVGAITEAFF
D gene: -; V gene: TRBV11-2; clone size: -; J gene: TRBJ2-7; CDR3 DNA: TGTGCCAGCAGCGTCCCCGGGAGCTACGAGCAGTACTTC; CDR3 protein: CASSVPGSYEQYF
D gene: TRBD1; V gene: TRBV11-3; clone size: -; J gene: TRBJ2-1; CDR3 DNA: TGTGCCAGCAGCTTAGGGGCGGACAGGGGGCGCCATGAGCAGTTCTTC; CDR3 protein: CASSLGADRGRHEQFF
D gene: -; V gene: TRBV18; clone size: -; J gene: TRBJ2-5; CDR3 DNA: TGTGCCAGCTCACGTTTCGGATCGGGTTTACAAGAGACCCAGTACTTC; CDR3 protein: CASSRFGSGLQETQYF
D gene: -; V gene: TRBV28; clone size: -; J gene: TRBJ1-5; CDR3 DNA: TGTGCCAGCACCCAGAGGCAGGCGGTCAATCAGCCCCAGCATTTT; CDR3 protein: CASTQRQAVNQPQHF
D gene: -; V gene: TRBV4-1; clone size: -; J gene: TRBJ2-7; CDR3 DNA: TGCGCCAGCAGCCAAGAAGAGAATACCTACGAGCAGTACTTC; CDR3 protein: CASSQEENTYEQYF
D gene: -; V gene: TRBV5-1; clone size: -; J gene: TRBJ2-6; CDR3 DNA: TGCGCCAGCAGCTCCGGGACAAGCAGCTCTGGGGCCAACGTCCTGACTTTC; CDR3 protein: CASSSGTSSSGANVLTF
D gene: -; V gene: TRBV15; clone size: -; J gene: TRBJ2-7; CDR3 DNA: TGTGCCACCAGCAGAGATAGGGCGACAGACGAGCAGTACTTC; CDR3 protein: CATSRDRATDEQYF
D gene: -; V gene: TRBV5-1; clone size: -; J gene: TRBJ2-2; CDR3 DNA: TGCGCCAGCAGCTTACAAAGGAGGGGTTGGACCTTGAGGGACACCGGGGAGCTGTTTTTT; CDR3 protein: CASSLQRRGWTLRDTGELFF
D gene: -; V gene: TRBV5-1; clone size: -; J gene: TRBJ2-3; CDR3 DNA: TGCGCCAGCAGCCAGCCAACAGATACGCAGTATTTT; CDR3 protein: CASSQPTDTQYF
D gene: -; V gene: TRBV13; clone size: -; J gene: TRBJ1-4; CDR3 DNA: TGTGCCAGCAGCTTAGTGCGGCAGGGCAATGAAAAACTGTTTTTT; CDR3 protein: CASSLVRQGNEKLFF
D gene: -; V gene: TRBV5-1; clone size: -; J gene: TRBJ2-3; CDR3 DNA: TGCGCCAGCAGCTTGGTTCGAGCGGATACGCAGTATTTT; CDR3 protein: CASSLVRADTQYF
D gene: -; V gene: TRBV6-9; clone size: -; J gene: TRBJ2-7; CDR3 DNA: TGTGCCAGCAGCGATGAGCAGTACTTC; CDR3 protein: CASSDEQYF
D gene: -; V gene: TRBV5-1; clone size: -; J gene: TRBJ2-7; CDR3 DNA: TGCGCCAGCAGCTTGTTGGGCGACTACGAGCAGTACTTC; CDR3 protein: CASSLLGDYEQYF
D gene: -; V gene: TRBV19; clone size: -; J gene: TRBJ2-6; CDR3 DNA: TGTGCCAGTAGGAAAATAGCGGTGGGGTCTGGGGCCAACGTCCTGACTTTC; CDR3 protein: CASRKIAVGSGANVLTF
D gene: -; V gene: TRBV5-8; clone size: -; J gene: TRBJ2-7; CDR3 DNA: TGTGCCAGCAGCTCCCAGGGGTCGGGCAACTACGAGCAGTACTTC; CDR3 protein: CASSSQGSGNYEQYF
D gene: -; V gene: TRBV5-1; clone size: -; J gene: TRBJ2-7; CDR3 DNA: TGCGCCAGCAGCTTCGCCGGGACAACAAGGTCCTACGAGCAGTACTTC; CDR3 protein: CASSFAGTTRSYEQYF
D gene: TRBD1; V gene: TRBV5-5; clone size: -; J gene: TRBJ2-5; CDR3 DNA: TGTGCCAGCAGCTTGGACAGGGGTGGCCAAGAGACCCAGTACTTC; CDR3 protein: CASSLDRGGQETQYF
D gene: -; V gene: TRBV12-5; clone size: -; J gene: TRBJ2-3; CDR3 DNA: TGTGCTAGTGGGGCCGGAGGGGGTACGCAGTATTTT; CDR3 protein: CASGAGGGTQYF
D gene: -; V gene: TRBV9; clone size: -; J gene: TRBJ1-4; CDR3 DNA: TGTGCCAGCAGCGTAGAGGGGGTGGCTAATGAAAAACTGTTTTTT; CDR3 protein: CASSVEGVANEKLFF
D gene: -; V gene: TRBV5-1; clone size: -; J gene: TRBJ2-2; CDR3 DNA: TGCGCCAGCAGCTTGGCAGCTGGATTTGGGACGAGCACCGGGGAGCTGTTTTTT; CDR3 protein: CASSLAAGFGTSTGELFF
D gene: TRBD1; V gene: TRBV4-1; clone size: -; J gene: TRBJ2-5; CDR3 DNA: TGCGCCAGCAGCCAACTCGGGACAGGGTCGGAGACCCAGTACTTC; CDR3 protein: CASSQLGTGSETQYF
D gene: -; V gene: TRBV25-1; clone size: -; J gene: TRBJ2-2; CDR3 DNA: TGTGCCAGCAGCAAATACAGGGAGTTGACCGGGGAGCTGTTTTTT; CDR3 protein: CASSKYRELTGELFF
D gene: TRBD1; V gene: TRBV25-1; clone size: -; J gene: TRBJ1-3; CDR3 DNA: TGTGCCAGCCCGAGACAGGGGGCTCTTAAAAACACCATATATTTT; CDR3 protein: CASPRQGALKNTIYF
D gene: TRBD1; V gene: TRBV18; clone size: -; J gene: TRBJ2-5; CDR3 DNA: TGTGCCAGCTCACCATTAGGGACAGGGGTAATCGAAGAGACCCAGTACTTC; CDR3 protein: CASSPLGTGVIEETQYF
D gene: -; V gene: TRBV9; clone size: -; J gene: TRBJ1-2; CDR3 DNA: TGTGCCAGCAGCTTCCAGCCTCTTAACTATGGCTACACCTTC; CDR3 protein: CASSFQPLNYGYTF
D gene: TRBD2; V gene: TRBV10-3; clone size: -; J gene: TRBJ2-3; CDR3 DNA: TGTGCCATCAGTGACCTGGGACTAGCGTCAGATACGCAGTATTTT; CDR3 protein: CAISDLGLASDTQYF
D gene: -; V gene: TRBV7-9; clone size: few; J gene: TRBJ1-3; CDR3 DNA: TGTGCCAGCAGCTTATTAGCTAAGGTTTCGCCTGGAAACACCATATATTTT; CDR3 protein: CASSLLAKVSPGNTIYF
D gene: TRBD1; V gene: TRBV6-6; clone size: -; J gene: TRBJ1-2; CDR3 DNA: TGTGCCAGCAGGGGACAGGGTCATGGCTACACCTTC; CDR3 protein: CASRGQGHGYTF
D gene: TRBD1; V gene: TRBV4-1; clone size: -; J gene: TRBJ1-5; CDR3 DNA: TGCGCCAGCAGCCGGTTACAGGGGGAGCAGCCCCAGCATTTT; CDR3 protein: CASSRLQGEQPQHF
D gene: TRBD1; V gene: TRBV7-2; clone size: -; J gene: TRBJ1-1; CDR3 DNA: TGTGCCAGCAGCTTGGACAGGGTGAACACTGAAGCTTTCTTT; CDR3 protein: CASSLDRVNTEAFF
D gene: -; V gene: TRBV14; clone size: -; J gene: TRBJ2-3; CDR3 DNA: TGTGCCAGCAGCCGCCGGAGAGAGGCAGATACGCAGTATTTT; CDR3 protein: CASSRRREADTQYF
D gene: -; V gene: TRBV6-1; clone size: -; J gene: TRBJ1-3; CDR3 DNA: TGTGCCAGCAGTCCCAAGGGGGGGCCGGGAAACACCATATATTTT; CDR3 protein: CASSPKGGPGNTIYF
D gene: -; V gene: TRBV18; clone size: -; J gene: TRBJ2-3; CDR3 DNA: TGTGCCAGCTCACCACCGTTCACAGATACGCAGTATTTT; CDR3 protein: CASSPPFTDTQYF
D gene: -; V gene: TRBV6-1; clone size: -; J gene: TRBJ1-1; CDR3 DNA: TGTGCCAGCAGCCCCACCGCCTTGGAAGCTTTCTTT; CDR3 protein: CASSPTALEAFF
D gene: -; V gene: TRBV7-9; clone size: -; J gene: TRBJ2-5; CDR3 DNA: TGTGCCAGCAGGTCGAGGGGGGAACAAGAGACCCAGTACTTC; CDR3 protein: CASRSRGEQETQYF
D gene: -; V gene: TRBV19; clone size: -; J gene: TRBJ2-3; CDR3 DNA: TGTGCCAGTAGTATAGGCAGGGGTGGAACAGATACGCAGTATTTT; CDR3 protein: CASSIGRGGTDTQYF
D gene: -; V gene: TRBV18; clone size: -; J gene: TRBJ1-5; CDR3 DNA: TGTGCCAGCTCACCAACTCCGAAGGACAATCAGCCCCAGCATTTT; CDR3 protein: CASSPTPKDNQPQHF
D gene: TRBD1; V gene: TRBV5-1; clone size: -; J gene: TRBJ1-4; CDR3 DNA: TGCGCCAGCAGCGTCACAACGGGACAGGGCGGAAAACTGTTTTTT; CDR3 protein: CASSVTTGQGGKLFF
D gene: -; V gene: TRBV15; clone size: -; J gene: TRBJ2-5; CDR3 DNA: TGTGCCACCAGCAGAGGGGTCTATTGGGAGACCCAGTACTTC; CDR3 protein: CATSRGVYWETQYF
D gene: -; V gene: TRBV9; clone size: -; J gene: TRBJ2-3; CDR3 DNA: TGTGCCAGCAGCGTAGCTGGGGTGGGAACTAGCACAGATACGCAGTATTTT; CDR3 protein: CASSVAGVGTSTDTQYF
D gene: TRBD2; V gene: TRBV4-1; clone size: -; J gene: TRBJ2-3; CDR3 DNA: TGCGCCAGCAGCCGAGGGACTAGCGGGAGTGATACGCAGTATTTT; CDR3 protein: CASSRGTSGSDTQYF
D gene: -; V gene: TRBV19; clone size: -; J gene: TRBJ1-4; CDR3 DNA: TGTGCCAGTAGTATAGGGCCAGAATCGGGAAAACTGTTTTTT; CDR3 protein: CASSIGPESGKLFF
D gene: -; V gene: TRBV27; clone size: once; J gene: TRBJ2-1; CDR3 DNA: TGTGCCAGCTCACCGTGGGGGGAGAGGTCCTACAATGAGCAGTTCTTC; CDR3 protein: CASSPWGERSYNEQFF
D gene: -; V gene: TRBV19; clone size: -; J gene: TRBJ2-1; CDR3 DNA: TGTGCCAGTAGTTCGCTCCGACCGAGCTCCTACAATGAGCAGTTCTTC; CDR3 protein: CASSSLRPSSYNEQFF
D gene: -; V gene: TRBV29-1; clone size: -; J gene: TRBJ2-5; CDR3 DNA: TGCAGCGCTGACGCCTCTACCGGGGCCTGGGACCAGTACTTC; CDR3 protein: CSADASTGAWDQYF
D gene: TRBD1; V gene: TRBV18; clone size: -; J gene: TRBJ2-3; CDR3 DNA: TGTGCCAGCTCGCAGACAGGGAGTTTCACAGATACGCAGTATTTT; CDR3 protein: CASSQTGSFTDTQYF
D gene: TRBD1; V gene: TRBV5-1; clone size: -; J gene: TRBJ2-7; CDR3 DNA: TGCGCCAGCAGCTCGCCGGGACAGTCAGTCTACGAGCAGTACTTC; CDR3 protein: CASSSPGQSVYEQYF
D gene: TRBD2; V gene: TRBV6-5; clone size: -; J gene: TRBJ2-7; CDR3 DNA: TGTGCCAGCAGGCTGCGGAGGGAGGGCCCTCGGGAGCAGTACTTC; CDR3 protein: CASRLRREGPREQYF
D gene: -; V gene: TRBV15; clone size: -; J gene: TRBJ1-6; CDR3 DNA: TGTGCCACCAGCAGAGCGGCAGGCGTTTATAATTCACCCCTCCACTTT; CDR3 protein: CATSRAAGVYNSPLHF
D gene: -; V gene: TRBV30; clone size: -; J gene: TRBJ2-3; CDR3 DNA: TGTGCCTGGAGAAGGGCGGGTGGTTTCGATACGCAGTATTTT; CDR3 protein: CAWRRAGGFDTQYF
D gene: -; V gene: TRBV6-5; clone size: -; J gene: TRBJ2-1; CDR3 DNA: TGTGCCAGCAGTTACTCGGCTGGTACTTTTACAGAGCAGTTCTTC; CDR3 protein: CASSYSAGTFTEQFF